The 8 T cell receptor beta chains below all came from one sample that was sequenced in a study of CD8 T cells in ankylosing spondylitis. Using its own MiXCR run on the 5' RACE reads, TCRdb lists one record per CDR3 protein. The table includes tens of thousands of distinct CDR3 sequences, roughly 6.1% detected once. What was sequenced was synovial fluid, either unsorted or a sorted T cell fraction (not recorded which). The origin of the receptors is a male donor with ankylosing spondylitis.

This clonotype was seen at least ten times. This chain uses TRBV27 with TRBJ2-3; the match to TRBD2 covers 8 bases. The J segment lost 4 bases and the V segment lost 6 bases, leaving 12 bases of the junction unmatched. This CDR3 is 16 amino acids long. The germline CDR1 and CDR2 sequences are MNHEY and SMNVEV (reference sequence). The CDR3 sequence is CASRPQREFPSDTQYF. The CDR3 DNA sequence: TGTGCCAGCAGACCCCAGCGGGAGTTTCCTTCAGATACGCAGTATTTT.

The chain is built from TRBV6-1 and TRBJ1-4, with D uncertain. The V end was cut by 1 base, the J end by 5 bases, with 11 bases between. The V gene's germline CDR1 is MNHNS and CDR2 SASEGT. The CDR3 is 15 amino acids. In nucleotides, the CDR3 is TGTGCCAGCAGTGAAGATCCATGGAGGAATGAAAAACTGTTTTTT. This encodes CASSEDPWRNEKLFF.

This clonotype appeared a few times. The DNA of the CDR3 is TGTGCCACGAGCGGGAGGGCCGGCGCCGGGGAGCTGTTTTTT. Its protein product is CATSGRAGAGELFF. This sequence joins TRBV19 and TRBJ2-2, with TRBD2 matching 10 bases. The CDR3 is made up of 14 amino acids. V was clipped by 10 bases and J by 6 bases; unmatched bases: 8. Germline loops: CDR1 LNHDA, CDR2 SQIVND (reference sequence).

The chain is built from TRBV6-5 and TRBJ2-3; TRBD2 agrees at 7 bases. The CDR3 length is 15 residues. Germline-derived CDR1 and CDR2 are MNHEY and SVGAGI. The trim removed 4 bases at V and 0 bases at J, leaving 4 bases unmatched. The CDR3 DNA follows: TGTGCCAGCAGTTCTCTAGCGGATAGCACAGATACGCAGTATTTT. Translating it yields CASSSLADSTDTQYF.

This chain joins TRBV3-1 and TRBJ1-1; the match to TRBD1 covers 10 bases. The germline CDR1 and CDR2 sequences are LGHDT and YNNKEL (reference sequence). This CDR3 has 13 residues. V trimming: 3 bases; J trimming: 7 bases; junction bases outside the gene matches: 2. In nucleotides, the CDR3 is TGTGCCAGCAGCCACCGGGACAGGGGTGAAGCTTTCTTT. Translating gives CASSHRDRGEAFF.

By sample share, this clonotype is large. The V and J genes are TRBV7-2 and TRBJ2-7, with D possibly TRBD2 on 5 matching bases. V was shortened by 7 bases and J by 6 bases, with 19 bases between the two germline ends. This CDR3 contains 14 residues. CDR1 is SGHTA and CDR2 is FQGNSA in the germline V gene. CDR3 residues: CASTPSLASGEQYF. In DNA form, the CDR3 reads TGTGCCAGCACGCCTTCTCTAGCCTCGGGCGAGCAGTACTTC. Full variable domain (missing parts from reference TRBV7-2 and TRBJ2-7): GAGVSQSPSNKVTEKGKDVELRCDPISGHTALYWYRQSLGQGLEFLIYFQGNSAPDKSGLPSDRFSAERTGGSVSTLTIQRTQQEDSAVYLCASTPSLASGEQYFGPGTRLTVT.

This clonotype was seen ten or more times. The chain carries TRBV28 and TRBJ2-5, with 8 bases that match TRBD2. The germline CDR1 and CDR2 sequences are MDHEN and SYDVKM. The ends lost 6 bases at V and 5 bases at J; junction bases unmatched: 11. CDR3 size: 15 residues. The CDR3 protein is CASSLRRLALETQYF. The CDR3 DNA sequence: TGTGCCAGCAGCCTTAGGAGACTAGCGCTGGAGACCCAGTACTTC.

This clonotype was counted only a few times. The genes are TRBV12-3 or TRBV12-4 and TRBJ1-2; D is ambiguous. V dropped 2 bases and J dropped 5 bases, with 12 bases sitting between them. The CDR3 runs to 14 residues. The CDR3 reads CASSLSGFGYGYTF. CDR3 DNA sequence: TGTGCCAGCAGTTTATCGGGATTTGGGTATGGCTACACCTTC.